This TCR beta chain was found in a study of STAT5B mutations in CD4+ large granular lymphocyte leukemia. The CDR3 is 15 residues long. V shed 7 bases and J 3 bases; nucleotides not matched to a gene: 9. Per germline, CDR1 SGHRS and CDR2 YFSETQ. Study-wide points: Patient CD4-sorted repertoires looked more clonal than healthy CD4+ repertoires, even without putative leukemic clones. No patients shared main leukemic clonotypes, though less than 30% appeared at low frequency elsewhere. TRBV06-family usage was enriched in top patient clones (8/27) versus controls (2/35).

Worth noting for this clone: Its specificity is unknown.

The protocol was immunoSEQ multiplex PCR, while the TCRdb copy is restricted to in-frame clones and leaves out a portion. Altogether 35,000 to 40,000 clones are present, more than 60% being singletons, with the ten largest covering less than 0.7%. Sequencing was carried out using CD4+ T cells from blood buffy coats. The TCR comes from a human donor in good health. The rearrangement links TRBV5-1 to TRBJ2-3; TRBD1 matches at 9 bases. CDR3 sequence reads: CASCANGQGTDTQYF. For the CDR3, the DNA is TGCGCCAGCTGCGCGAACGGACAGGGGACAGATACGCAGTATTTT.